This is a list of T cell receptor beta chains from one sample in a study of shared clonotypes between healthy human individuals. Method: immunoSEQ multiplex PCR; TCRdb's copy keeps in-frame clones and lacks some. The repertoire includes about 2.4 million clones, about 92% of them detected once, and over 0.12% sits in the top ten. The sample consisted of naive CD4+ T cells sorted from blood. These receptors came from a man between 18 and 35 years old in good health. The CDR3 runs from the conserved cysteine through the conserved F or W. The D gene is left open where the match is weak. Not every row has a clone size; where given, it reads once, few, many or a size class.

V: TRBV29-1; J: TRBJ2-5; D: .; size: .; CDR3: CSAETGEYQETQYF; DNA: TGCAGCGCTGAGACAGGCGAGTACCAAGAGACCCAGTACTTC
V: TRBV2; J: TRBJ2-5; D: .; size: .; CDR3: CASSELVSQETQYF; DNA: TGTGCCAGCAGTGAATTGGTTAGCCAAGAGACCCAGTACTTC
V: TRBV30; J: TRBJ2-5; D: .; size: .; CDR3: CAWNAGPVETQYF; DNA: TGTGCCTGGAACGCGGGGCCGGTAGAGACCCAGTACTTC
V: TRBV7-2; J: TRBJ1-1; D: TRBD1; size: .; CDR3: CASRTPRDSDEAFF; DNA: TGTGCCAGCAGAACCCCCCGGGACAGTGACGAAGCTTTCTTT
V: TRBV30; J: TRBJ2-7; D: TRBD2; size: .; CDR3: CAWSKRGYQSYEQYF; DNA: TGTGCCTGGAGTAAGCGGGGATACCAGTCCTACGAGCAGTACTTC
V: TRBV10-3; J: TRBJ1-2; D: .; size: few; CDR3: CAISVTPYGYTF; DNA: TGTGCCATCAGTGTGACACCTTATGGCTACACCTTC
V: TRBV30; J: TRBJ1-2; D: .; size: .; CDR3: CAWSVPPDRHYTF; DNA: TGTGCCTGGAGTGTACCTCCTGACAGGCACTACACCTTC
V: TRBV2; J: TRBJ2-7; D: .; size: .; CDR3: CASTWGQTKSDEQYF; DNA: TGTGCCAGCACCTGGGGGCAAACGAAGTCCGACGAGCAGTACTTC
V: TRBV18; J: TRBJ2-5; D: .; size: .; CDR3: CASSPSGVGETQYF; DNA: TGTGCCAGCTCACCATCCGGTGTCGGGGAGACCCAGTACTTC
V: TRBV10-3; J: TRBJ2-1; D: .; size: .; CDR3: CAISPGPGNEQFF; DNA: TGTGCCATCAGCCCGGGACCCGGCAATGAGCAGTTCTTC
V: TRBV7-9; J: TRBJ2-7; D: TRBD2; size: .; CDR3: CASSPGLAEPLVEQYF; DNA: TGTGCCAGCAGCCCCGGACTAGCGGAGCCTCTAGTTGAGCAGTACTTC
V: TRBV28; J: TRBJ2-5; D: .; size: .; CDR3: CASRSPGLTQETQYF; DNA: TGTGCCAGCAGATCCCCGGGGCTCACTCAAGAGACCCAGTACTTC
V: TRBV12-5; J: TRBJ1-1; D: TRBD1; size: .; CDR3: CASGPTGGTSGAFF; DNA: TGTGCTAGTGGGCCGACAGGGGGCACGAGCGGGGCTTTCTTT
V: TRBV30; J: TRBJ2-7; D: TRBD2; size: once; CDR3: CAWSASRTSGRGREQYF; DNA: TGTGCCTGGAGCGCATCCAGGACTAGCGGGAGGGGGCGCGAGCAGTACTTC
V: TRBV6-6; J: TRBJ1-4; D: .; size: .; CDR3: CASSPGNEKLFF; DNA: TGTGCCAGCAGTCCAGGAAATGAAAAACTGTTTTTT
V: TRBV5-1; J: TRBJ1-6; D: .; size: .; CDR3: CASSLSQSSYNSPLHF; DNA: TGCGCCAGCAGCCTTTCACAGAGCTCCTATAATTCACCCCTCCACTTT
V: TRBV5-4; J: TRBJ2-3; D: .; size: .; CDR3: CASSRGGTDTQYF; DNA: TGTGCCAGCAGCCGAGGGGGCACAGATACGCAGTATTTT
V: TRBV30; J: TRBJ1-3; D: .; size: .; CDR3: CAWSVLRSDSGNTIYF; DNA: TGTGCCTGGAGTGTACTGCGATCTGACTCTGGAAACACCATATATTTT
V: TRBV6-1; J: TRBJ2-1; D: .; size: .; CDR3: CASSRGIRGNEQFF; DNA: TGTGCCAGCAGTAGGGGAATACGGGGCAATGAGCAGTTCTTC
V: TRBV29-1; J: TRBJ2-7; D: TRBD2; size: .; CDR3: CSAWTSGGLEQYF; DNA: TGCAGCGCGTGGACTAGCGGGGGCTTAGAGCAGTACTTC
V: TRBV23-1; J: TRBJ2-2; D: .; size: .; CDR3: CASSQSGVGHGELFF; DNA: TGCGCCAGCAGTCAATCGGGGGTAGGGCACGGGGAGCTGTTTTTT
V: TRBV5-6; J: TRBJ2-5; D: .; size: .; CDR3: CASSPTVQGPQETQYF; DNA: TGTGCCAGCAGTCCCACGGTTCAGGGGCCACAAGAGACCCAGTACTTC
V: TRBV4-1; J: TRBJ2-5; D: .; size: .; CDR3: CASSQDRWETQYF; DNA: TGCGCCAGCAGCCAAGACAGGTGGGAGACCCAGTACTTC
V: TRBV2; J: TRBJ2-5; D: TRBD1; size: .; CDR3: CASRDRFSGTGDRETQYF; DNA: TGTGCCAGCAGAGATCGTTTCTCCGGGACAGGGGATCGGGAGACCCAGTACTTC
V: TRBV11-3; J: TRBJ2-5; D: TRBD2; size: .; CDR3: CASRPPPSGRRAETQYF; DNA: TGTGCCAGCAGACCACCTCCTAGCGGGAGGAGGGCGGAGACCCAGTACTTC
V: TRBV30; J: TRBJ2-3; D: .; size: .; CDR3: CAWTLVDTQYF; DNA: TGTGCCTGGACGCTAGTAGATACGCAGTATTTT
V: TRBV5-4; J: TRBJ2-2; D: .; size: .; CDR3: CASSLALPGRNTGELFF; DNA: TGTGCCAGCAGCTTGGCATTGCCGGGTCGGAACACCGGGGAGCTGTTTTTT
V: TRBV5-1; J: TRBJ2-5; D: .; size: .; CDR3: CASSLFWGREETQYF; DNA: TGCGCCAGCAGCTTGTTTTGGGGACGGGAAGAGACCCAGTACTTC
V: TRBV2; J: TRBJ2-3; D: TRBD2; size: .; CDR3: CASRARTSGGTADTQYF; DNA: TGTGCCAGCAGAGCAAGGACTAGCGGGGGGACGGCAGATACGCAGTATTTT
V: TRBV19; J: TRBJ2-3; D: .; size: once; CDR3: CASSTWKDTQYF; DNA: TGTGCCAGTAGTACCTGGAAGGATACGCAGTATTTT
V: TRBV27; J: TRBJ1-1; D: .; size: few; CDR3: CATKGGRGTEAFF; DNA: TGTGCCACCAAGGGGGGGCGGGGGACTGAAGCTTTCTTT
V: TRBV18; J: TRBJ2-1; D: TRBD2; size: .; CDR3: CASSPGVASGRNEQFF; DNA: TGTGCCAGCTCACCCGGGGTGGCTAGCGGGAGGAATGAGCAGTTCTTC
V: TRBV4-1; J: TRBJ1-2; D: .; size: .; CDR3: CASSQTSEAIYGYTF; DNA: TGCGCCAGCAGCCAAACCTCGGAGGCGATCTATGGCTACACCTTC
V: TRBV28; J: TRBJ1-2; D: .; size: .; CDR3: CASRVDTGYTF; DNA: TGTGCCAGCAGGGTGGATACTGGCTACACCTTC
V: TRBV6-5; J: TRBJ1-3; D: TRBD1; size: .; CDR3: CASSTGQGLGNTIYF; DNA: TGTGCCAGCAGTACGGGACAGGGGTTAGGAAACACCATATATTTT
V: TRBV19; J: TRBJ2-3; D: .; size: .; CDR3: CASSIPGLLTDTQYF; DNA: TGTGCCAGTAGTATCCCTGGGCTTCTAACAGATACGCAGTATTTT
V: TRBV10-3; J: TRBJ2-7; D: TRBD2; size: .; CDR3: CAISALAGGESYEQYF; DNA: TGTGCCATCAGTGCACTAGCGGGAGGAGAAAGCTACGAGCAGTACTTC
V: TRBV19; J: TRBJ2-7; D: .; size: .; CDR3: CASSISRGMNEQYF; DNA: TGTGCCAGTAGTATCAGTAGGGGAATGAACGAGCAGTACTTC
V: TRBV28; J: TRBJ1-1; D: .; size: .; CDR3: CASSFRGLKAEAFF; DNA: TGTGCCAGCAGTTTCCGGGGGCTAAAGGCTGAAGCTTTCTTT
V: TRBV5-1; J: TRBJ2-2; D: .; size: .; CDR3: CASSLERIANTGELFF; DNA: TGCGCCAGCAGCTTGGAAAGGATCGCGAACACCGGGGAGCTGTTTTTT
V: TRBV10-3; J: TRBJ2-1; D: TRBD1; size: .; CDR3: CAIRSGQGQNEQFF; DNA: TGTGCCATCAGATCAGGACAGGGACAGAATGAGCAGTTCTTC
V: TRBV29-1; J: TRBJ2-5; D: .; size: .; CDR3: CSVAGGDGETQYF; DNA: TGCAGCGTTGCAGGGGGGGATGGAGAGACCCAGTACTTC
V: TRBV7-9; J: TRBJ1-1; D: TRBD1; size: .; CDR3: CASSQGQGANTEAFF; DNA: TGTGCCAGCAGCCAAGGACAGGGGGCGAACACTGAAGCTTTCTTT
V: TRBV11-2; J: TRBJ2-7; D: .; size: .; CDR3: CASSRHCAGAGRYF; DNA: TGTGCCAGCAGCCGCCATTGCGCGGGGGCAGGGAGGTACTTC
V: TRBV30; J: TRBJ1-4; D: .; size: few; CDR3: CAWISGENEKLFF; DNA: TGTGCCTGGATATCGGGAGAGAATGAAAAACTGTTTTTT
V: TRBV14; J: TRBJ2-7; D: TRBD2; size: .; CDR3: CASSQGDSGRFLAHEQYF; DNA: TGTGCCAGCAGCCAAGGAGATAGCGGGAGATTTTTGGCTCACGAGCAGTACTTC
V: TRBV27; J: TRBJ1-5; D: TRBD1; size: .; CDR3: CASTSRGTDHYNQPQHF; DNA: TGTGCCAGCACGTCCCGAGGGACAGACCACTACAATCAGCCCCAGCATTTT
V: TRBV14; J: TRBJ1-1; D: .; size: few; CDR3: CASSPRFGTEAFF; DNA: TGTGCCAGCAGCCCCCGATTCGGCACTGAAGCTTTCTTT
V: TRBV5-8; J: TRBJ1-1; D: .; size: .; CDR3: CASSLVMNTEAFF; DNA: TGTGCCAGCAGCTTAGTAATGAACACTGAAGCTTTCTTT
V: TRBV6-1; J: TRBJ2-3; D: .; size: .; CDR3: CASSEGLNVGDTQYF; DNA: TGTGCCAGCAGTGAAGGTCTCAACGTGGGAGATACGCAGTATTTT
V: TRBV6-9; J: TRBJ1-1; D: .; size: .; CDR3: CASTRGYLTEAFF; DNA: TGTGCCAGCACCAGGGGTTATTTAACTGAAGCTTTCTTT
V: TRBV10-2; J: TRBJ2-1; D: .; size: .; CDR3: CASRTGDNEQFF; DNA: TGCGCCAGCAGGACTGGGGACAATGAGCAGTTCTTC
V: TRBV21-1; J: TRBJ2-2; D: .; size: .; CDR3: CASSKGFSVTNTGELFF; DNA: TGTGCCAGCAGCAAAGGTTTCTCGGTGACGAACACCGGGGAGCTGTTTTTT
V: TRBV5-1; J: TRBJ2-5; D: .; size: .; CDR3: CASSSQVQETQYF; DNA: TGCGCCAGCAGCTCACAGGTGCAAGAGACCCAGTACTTC
V: TRBV7-2; J: TRBJ2-2; D: .; size: .; CDR3: CASSFDGPPTGELFF; DNA: TGTGCCAGCAGCTTCGACGGTCCCCCTACCGGGGAGCTGTTTTTT